Listed here is a single T cell receptor beta chain. The CDR3 consists of 15 residues. The V gene's germline CDR1 is SGHNT and CDR2 YYREEE (reference sequence). Trimming cost V 5 bases and J 4 bases; bases outside gene matches: 12. These data belong to a study of blood T cell repertoires in COVID-19. Sequencing was performed with immunoSEQ multiplex PCR; in TCRdb, only in-frame clones are kept and a portion is missing. Among some 320,000 clones listed, 89% were seen once. The chain recombines TRBV5-4 with TRBJ2-7; 7 positions match TRBD2. The sequence came from a woman under 40 with COVID-19, enrolled during active disease. Sequencing was carried out using peripheral blood. The chain's CDR3 is CASSSWASGDYEQYF. CDR3 sequence (DNA): TGTGCCAGCAGTTCCTGGGCCAGCGGGGATTACGAGCAGTACTTC. The variable domain in full, with the rest retrieved from reference TRBV5-4 and TRBJ2-7, is ETGVTQSPTHLIKTRGQQVTLRCSSQSGHNTVSWYQQALGQGPQFIFQYYREEENGRGNFPPRFSGLQFPNYSSELNVNALELDDSALYLCASSSWASGDYEQYFGPGTRLTVT.